These T cell receptor beta chains were read from a single sample in a study of shared clonotypes between healthy human individuals. Clones were read by immunoSEQ multiplex PCR, and TCRdb kept only the in-frame ones, dropping some. The repertoire includes about 1.9 million clones, roughly 93% of them detected once, and about 1.7% sits in the top ten. The source material was naive CD8+ T cells from PBMCs. The receptors here all came from a young man in good health. Some clones in this sample may be carry-over from other donors' samples. The CDR3 runs from the conserved cysteine through the conserved F or W. D genes are given only for firm matches. Size values are once, few and many counts, or a class for expanded clones, and some rows have none.

size,J,V,D,DNA,CDR3
-,TRBJ2-2,TRBV7-2,-,TGTGCCAGCAGCTCCCCGGGGACTACCGGGGAGCTGTTTTTT,CASSSPGTTGELFF
-,TRBJ1-4,TRBV28,-,TGTGCCAGCAGTTCAGGGGATGGGGCTAATGAAAAACTGTTTTTT,CASSSGDGANEKLFF
-,TRBJ2-5,TRBV7-9,TRBD2,TGTGCCAGCAGATCTCAGACGACTAGCGGAAAAGAGACCCAGTACTTC,CASRSQTTSGKETQYF
-,TRBJ2-3,TRBV27,-,TGTGCCAGCAGTTTGGTCCGGCGGGAATCAGATACGCAGTATTTT,CASSLVRRESDTQYF
-,TRBJ1-1,TRBV9,-,TGTGCCAGCAGCCCTACGACAGGGAACACTGAAGCTTTCTTT,CASSPTTGNTEAFF
-,TRBJ2-7,TRBV11-2,TRBD2,TGTGCCAGCAGTGAAGGGACTAGCGGGAGGGCCTACGAGCAGTACTTC,CASSEGTSGRAYEQYF
-,TRBJ2-1,TRBV27,-,TGTGCCAGTATATCCCTCCCTTCCCTCTCCTACAATGAGCAGTTCTTC,CASISLPSLSYNEQFF
-,TRBJ2-1,TRBV5-1,-,TGCGCCAGCATCTCGGGAACGGGCACCTACAATGAGCAGTTCTTC,CASISGTGTYNEQFF
-,TRBJ2-1,TRBV18,TRBD1,TGTGCCAGCTTAACCGGGACAGGGAGCTTCAATGAGCAGTTCTTC,CASLTGTGSFNEQFF
-,TRBJ1-1,TRBV7-3,-,TGTGCCAGCAGCTCCGGAGGGGGTTTGACTGAAGCTTTCTTT,CASSSGGGLTEAFF
-,TRBJ2-4,TRBV19,-,TGTGCCAGTGGCGGGACAGTTCTAGCCAAAAACATTCAGTACTTC,CASGGTVLAKNIQYF
-,TRBJ2-1,TRBV28,TRBD2,TGTGCCGGATATAGCGGGAACCACTACAATGAGCAGTTCTTC,CAGYSGNHYNEQFF
-,TRBJ2-7,TRBV13,TRBD2,TGTGCCAGCAGCTTAGACCCAGCGGGAGTTGGCGAGCAGTACTTC,CASSLDPAGVGEQYF
-,TRBJ2-5,TRBV6-5,-,TGTGCCAGCAGCCCTCATTCCTTTGGGGAGACCCAGTACTTC,CASSPHSFGETQYF
-,TRBJ2-5,TRBV10-2,-,TGCGCCAGCAGTGAGTCCCAAATGTCACTAGTAAAAGAGACCCAGTACTTC,CASSESQMSLVKETQYF
-,TRBJ2-2,TRBV27,-,TGTGCCAGCAGTTTATCTGTGACACCCGGGGAGCTGTTTTTT,CASSLSVTPGELFF
-,TRBJ2-7,TRBV27,-,TGTGCCAGCAGTCCTGACGGCTTTGTATACGAGCAGTACTTC,CASSPDGFVYEQYF
-,TRBJ1-2,TRBV11-2,-,TGTGCCAGCAGCTTAGATAGGGGGTCGCCTGGGGGCTACACCTTC,CASSLDRGSPGGYTF
-,TRBJ2-3,TRBV9,-,TGTGCCAGCAGCGATCATCCGGGCACAGGTGGGGCAGATACGCAGTATTTT,CASSDHPGTGGADTQYF
-,TRBJ2-3,TRBV2,TRBD2,TGTGCCAGCCGGGGGGGCAGGAGCACAGATACGCAGTATTTT,CASRGGRSTDTQYF
-,TRBJ2-1,TRBV12-5,TRBD2,TGTGCTAGTGGTCCGGGACTAGCGGGAGTGGATGAGCAGTTCTTC,CASGPGLAGVDEQFF
-,TRBJ1-5,TRBV6-5,-,TGTGCCAGCAGAATAGGGGGGTTCGGCAATCAGCCCCAGCATTTT,CASRIGGFGNQPQHF
once,TRBJ2-3,TRBV27,TRBD2,TGTGCCAGCAGTTTATCTTTCCTAGCGGTTCAAACGGATACGCAGTATTTT,CASSLSFLAVQTDTQYF
-,TRBJ2-5,TRBV6-6,TRBD2,TGTGCCAGCAGAATGACTAGCGGGAGGGCGGAGACCCAGTACTTC,CASRMTSGRAETQYF
-,TRBJ2-7,TRBV7-8,TRBD1,TGTGCCAGCAGTCCCGGGACAGGGAGTCCCTACGAGCAGTACTTC,CASSPGTGSPYEQYF
-,TRBJ2-1,TRBV6-5,-,TGTGCCAGCAGTGCATGGAAGCGTACTGAGCAGTTCTTC,CASSAWKRTEQFF
few,TRBJ2-4,TRBV11-2,-,TGTGCCAGCAGCTCGGCGACATTAGCCAAAAACATTCAGTACTTC,CASSSATLAKNIQYF
-,TRBJ2-7,TRBV7-6,-,TGTGCCAGCAGCATGACAGATTCCTACGAGCAGTACTTC,CASSMTDSYEQYF
-,TRBJ2-1,TRBV6-4,TRBD2,TGTGCCAGCGCGTCGGGGGTGCTAGCGGGAGTGGGCCCCTACAATGAGCAGTTCTTC,CASASGVLAGVGPYNEQFF
-,TRBJ2-3,TRBV11-3,-,TGTGCCAGCAGCAACCGATACACAGATACGCAGTATTTT,CASSNRYTDTQYF
-,TRBJ2-1,TRBV11-3,TRBD1,TGTGCCAGCAGCTACGGGACAGGGGCGGTGGATGAGCAGTTCTTC,CASSYGTGAVDEQFF
few,TRBJ1-1,TRBV11-2,-,TGTGCCAGCAACTCAGGGACGGAGAACACTGAAGCTTTCTTT,CASNSGTENTEAFF
-,TRBJ2-7,TRBV28,-,TGTGCCAGCAGTTTTGTACCCGTCTCCTACGAGCAGTACTTC,CASSFVPVSYEQYF
-,TRBJ1-1,TRBV13,-,TGTGCCAGCGGGGGGAGCACTGAAGCTTTCTTT,CASGGSTEAFF
-,TRBJ2-7,TRBV27,TRBD2,TGTGCCAGCAGTTTAGTCCTAGCGGGAGGGCCAGGGTACGAGCAGTACTTC,CASSLVLAGGPGYEQYF
-,TRBJ1-1,TRBV15,TRBD1,TGTGCCACCAGCCGGGGGACAGGGGTCATTAAGGGTGAAGCTTTCTTT,CATSRGTGVIKGEAFF